These 25 T cell receptor beta chains came from one sample sequenced in a study of blood T cell repertoires in COVID-19. Repertoires were generated with immunoSEQ multiplex PCR, while TCRdb's copy carries only in-frame clones and drops some. The data contain roughly 250,000 clones, approximately 88% of them singletons. The sequenced material came from PBMCs or T cells enriched from blood (not recorded which). The receptors come from a woman aged 40 to 55 who had been exposed to COVID-19.

V and J are TRBV27 and TRBJ2-1, with D perhaps matching TRBD1 (6 bases). Per the germline V gene, CDR1 is MNHEY and CDR2 is SMNVEV (reference sequence). CDR3 length equals 16 residues. V lost 2 bases and J lost 1, with 12 bases in between. The CDR3 reads CASSLNRAKSYNEQFF. The CDR3, as DNA: TGTGCCAGCAGTTTAAACAGGGCCAAGTCCTACAATGAGCAGTTCTTC.

Concerning this clone: Compared with germline, one end of the junction differs, possibly owing to a read error. This chain uses TRBV5-1 with TRBJ1-6; the D gene is possibly TRBD1 (5 bases). The CDR3 has 14 residues. Germline loops: CDR1 SGHRS, CDR2 YFSETQ. In nucleotides, the CDR3 is TGTGCCAGCAGCTTGGCGGCAGGGAATTCACCCCTCCACTTT. Its translation is CASSLAAGNSPLHF.

The CDR3: CASRATGLNTEAFF. DNA for the CDR3: TGTGCCAGCAGAGCGACAGGATTGAACACTGAAGCTTTCTTT. V is TRBV7-3 and J is TRBJ1-1, with D maybe TRBD1 (6 bases). The CDR3 is 14 amino acids. CDR1 is SGHTA, CDR2 FQGTGA, per germline. Trimming left V 6 bases short and J 0 bases short, with 11 bases between.

This chain connects TRBV5-5 to TRBJ2-5; no clear D gene. Trimming took 4 bases from V and 1 from J, leaving 8 bases between them. The CDR3 has 13 amino acids. Germline values: CDR1 SGHKS, CDR2 YYEKEE (reference sequence). The CDR3 loop reads CASSDRAQETQYF. In DNA, the CDR3 is TGTGCCAGCAGCGATCGAGCCCAAGAGACCCAGTACTTC.

The chain carries TRBV15 and TRBJ2-1; 10 positions match TRBD1. Trimming took 5 bases from V and 4 from J; bases not matched to a gene: 5. In germline, CDR1 is LNHNV, CDR2 YYDKDF (reference sequence). CDR3 length: 15 residues. The DNA for the CDR3 is TGTGCCACCAGCTCCCGGGACAGGGGTTACAATGAGCAGTTCTTC. Its translation is CATSSRDRGYNEQFF.

The chain combines TRBV27 with TRBJ2-3; the match to TRBD2 covers 7 bases. Germline V gives CDR1 MNHEY, CDR2 SMNVEV (reference sequence). The V gene end was trimmed by 1 base and the J gene end by 3 bases; junction bases not matched to a gene: 7. This CDR3 region has 16 residues. The CDR3, as DNA: TGTGCCAGCAGTTTATTAAGCGGGAAGACGACAGATACGCAGTATTTT. Its translation is CASSLLSGKTTDTQYF.

V usage is TRBV21-1 and J usage is TRBJ1-2; the DNA was not used to check the table's D call, TRBD1. TRBV21-1 is classified as a pseudogene. The CDR3 length is 17 residues. The CDR3 DNA reads TGTGCCAGCAGCCCACGAGAGGGACAGCCCTTAAGGTATGGCTACACCTTC. Its translation is CASSPREGQPLRYGYTF.

This clone was observed a single time. The gene calls are TRBV6-5 and TRBJ1-5, with D hard to call. CDR1 and CDR2 (germline): MNHEY, SVGAGI. The CDR3 has 12 residues. With 4 bases removed from V and 5 bases from J, the gap between germline ends came to 6 bases. The CDR3 region is CASSFGDQPQHF. In nucleotides, the CDR3 is TGTGCCAGCAGTTTCGGGGATCAGCCCCAGCATTTT.

The chain combines TRBV12-3 or TRBV12-4 with TRBJ1-1, with TRBD1 matching 7 bases. V shed 8 bases, J shed 10 bases, and the junction held 7 bases outside the gene matches. This CDR3 is built from 11 residues. CDR3 DNA: TGTGCCAGCTCACAGGGGAGGCGAGCTTTCTTT. Protein sequence: CASSQGRRAFF.

The rearrangement uses TRBV7-9 and TRBJ2-5; 11 bases are a match to TRBD1. This CDR3 region has 14 residues. V lost 5 bases and J lost 5; bases outside the gene matches: 4. Germline CDR1 reads SEHNR; CDR2 reads FQNEAQ (reference sequence). This CDR3 reads CASSTDRGRETQYF. CDR3 bases: TGTGCCAGCAGCACGGACAGGGGGCGGGAGACCCAGTACTTC.

A remark on this clone: The same CDR3 is also encoded by other DNA sequences in this sample. The rearrangement uses TRBV18 and TRBJ1-4; TRBD1 is a possible D gene (6 bases). The length of the CDR3 is 16 residues. The V end was cut by 3 bases, the J end by 0 bases, with 11 bases between. Germline CDR1 reads KGHSH; CDR2 reads LQKENI. The chain's CDR3 is CASSPQGPATNEKLFF. As DNA, the CDR3 is TGTGCCAGCTCACCCCAGGGGCCTGCAACTAATGAAAAACTGTTTTTT. The variable domain in full, completed from reference TRBV18 and TRBJ1-4, reads NAGVMQNPRHLVRRRGQEARLRCSPMKGHSHVYWYRQLPEEGLKFMVYLQKENIIDESGMPKERFSAEFPKEGPSILRIQQVVRGDSAAYFCASSPQGPATNEKLFFGSGTQLSVL.

The sample holds one count of this clone. The chain uses TRBV6-2 or TRBV6-3 and TRBJ2-6; D may be TRBD2 (10 bases). Trimming removed 6 bases at V and 1 base at J, with 19 bases between. Germline lookup yields CDR1 MNHEY and CDR2 SVGEGT. The CDR3 covers 18 residues. CDR3 protein: CASSPSGGQGSGANVLTF. The CDR3 DNA is TGTGCCAGCAGCCCTAGCGGGGGACAGGGTTCTGGGGCCAACGTCCTGACTTTC.

With respect to this clone: Germline is not matched at one junction end, which may reflect a read error. The CDR3 region has the DNA TGTGCCAGCAGCTTGAGAATTATCGGACAGGGACCCCAAGAGACCCAGTACTTC. Encoded protein: CASSLRIIGQGPQETQYF. The chain couples TRBV5-1 to TRBJ2-5, with 8 nucleotides matching TRBD1. The CDR3 runs 18 residues. From germline, CDR1 is SGHRS and CDR2 YFSETQ.

This clone has a single count. The chain carries TRBV9 and TRBJ1-3; weak D call: TRBD1 (6 bases). Germline values: CDR1 SGDLS, CDR2 YYNGEE. The CDR3 totals 15 residues. The V end lost 0 bases, the J end lost 4 bases, and 11 bases lay between the germline ends. The CDR3 reads CASSVDSGAGNTIYF. CDR3 bases: TGTGCCAGCAGCGTAGATTCAGGGGCCGGAAACACCATATATTTT.

Worth noting for this clone: One end of the junction is discordant with germline, which a read error may explain. This sequence joins TRBV5-1 and TRBJ1-2; D is unclear. The CDR3 has 11 amino acids. The germline gives CDR1 SGHRS, CDR2 YFSETQ. The CDR3, as DNA: TGTGCCAGCGGTCCAACTTATGGCTACACCTTC. Translating it yields CASGPTYGYTF.

The chain links TRBV28 to TRBJ1-3, with TRBD1 identical over 11 bases. The CDR3 has 16 residues. With 1 base clipped from V and 2 bases from J, the junction kept 1 base outside the gene matches. CDR1 and CDR2 from the germline V gene are MDHEN and SYDVKM. CDR3 nucleotides: TGTGCCAGCAGTTTATCGGGACAGGGGGCTGGAAACACCATATATTTT. It encodes CASSLSGQGAGNTIYF.

The chain carries TRBV2 and TRBJ1-5; weak D call: TRBD1 (6 bases). The CDR3 spans 19 residues. Germline V gene data show CDR1 as SNHLY and CDR2 as FYNNEI. Trimming left V 6 bases short and J 0 bases short, with 24 bases between. In nucleotides, the CDR3 is TGTGCCAGCAGAGGATGGAGGGGGGGTTATGGCTTTAGCAATCAGCCCCAGCATTTT. Translation: CASRGWRGGYGFSNQPQHF.

This rearrangement joins TRBV28 to TRBJ2-4; no reliable D call. V gave up 5 bases and J gave up 9 bases, with 8 bases separating them. CDR1 is MDHEN, CDR2 SYDVKM, per germline. The CDR3 has 11 residues. The CDR3 region is CASSPGLIQYF. The CDR3 DNA reads TGTGCCAGCAGTCCGGGTCTCATTCAGTACTTC.

This chain uses TRBV30 with TRBJ2-6; 7 nucleotides align to TRBD1. The J segment lost 4 bases and the V segment lost 4 bases, leaving 7 bases of the junction unmatched. Per the germline V gene, CDR1 is GTSNPN and CDR2 is SVGIG (reference sequence). The CDR3 consists of 15 residues. CDR3 bases: TGTGCCTGGACCCCGACAGGGTACGGGGCCAACGTCCTGACTTTC. This encodes CAWTPTGYGANVLTF.

V usage is TRBV7-2 and J usage is TRBJ1-6; D ambiguous. The V end lost 5 bases, the J end lost 7 bases, and 12 bases lay between the germline ends. The CDR3 runs to 14 residues. Germline CDR1 reads SGHTA; CDR2 reads FQGNSA. CDR3 bases: TGTGCCAGCAGCCCTCGTGCGGGGAATTCACCCCTCCACTTT. Its translation is CASSPRAGNSPLHF.

The rearrangement links TRBV30 to TRBJ2-7, with TRBD1 matching 7 bases. Germline V gives CDR1 GTSNPN, CDR2 SVGIG (reference sequence). CDR3 length: 12 residues. V dropped 5 bases and J dropped 6; count of bases not matched to a gene: 7. For the CDR3, the DNA is TGTGCCTGGGAGCCAAGGGGGCTCGAGCAGTACTTC. Its translation: CAWEPRGLEQYF.

The chain joins TRBV25-1 to TRBJ1-4, with D perhaps matching TRBD1 (6 bases). CDR3 length equals 16 residues. The V end was cut by 3 bases, the J end by 4 bases, with 15 bases between. CDR1 MGHDK and CDR2 SYGVNS come from the germline V gene. Written as DNA, the CDR3 is TGTGCCAGCAGTGAGGGAAGGGCCAGGGGTAATGAAAAACTGTTTTTT. This encodes CASSEGRARGNEKLFF.

The gene calls are TRBV7-2 and TRBJ2-2; D may be TRBD1 (6 bases). V was pared by 4 bases and J by 1 base, with 10 bases between. This CDR3 region has 15 residues. CDR1 and CDR2 from the germline V gene are SGHTA and FQGNSA. The CDR3 here is CASSSQGMNTGELFF. In DNA form, the CDR3 reads TGTGCCAGCAGCTCGCAGGGGATGAACACCGGGGAGCTGTTTTTT.

This chain joins TRBV19 and TRBJ1-1; D might be TRBD1 (5 bases). In germline, CDR1 is LNHDA, CDR2 SQIVND (reference sequence). Trimming left V 3 bases short and J 0 bases short, with 14 bases between. The CDR3 spans 16 residues. CDR3 residues: CASSIRSGNMNTEAFF. For the CDR3, the DNA is TGTGCCAGTAGTATTAGGTCAGGGAATATGAACACTGAAGCTTTCTTT.

This clone was detected once. The J gene is TRBJ2-7, the V gene TRBV29-1; 12 nucleotides line up with TRBD1. J was trimmed by 7 bases and V by 3 bases; bases with no gene match: 4. Germline CDR1 reads SQVTM; CDR2 reads ANQGSEA. This CDR3 is 13 amino acids long. The CDR3 region is CSVEGDRGQEQYF. In DNA, the CDR3 is TGCAGCGTTGAGGGGGACAGGGGGCAAGAGCAGTACTTC.